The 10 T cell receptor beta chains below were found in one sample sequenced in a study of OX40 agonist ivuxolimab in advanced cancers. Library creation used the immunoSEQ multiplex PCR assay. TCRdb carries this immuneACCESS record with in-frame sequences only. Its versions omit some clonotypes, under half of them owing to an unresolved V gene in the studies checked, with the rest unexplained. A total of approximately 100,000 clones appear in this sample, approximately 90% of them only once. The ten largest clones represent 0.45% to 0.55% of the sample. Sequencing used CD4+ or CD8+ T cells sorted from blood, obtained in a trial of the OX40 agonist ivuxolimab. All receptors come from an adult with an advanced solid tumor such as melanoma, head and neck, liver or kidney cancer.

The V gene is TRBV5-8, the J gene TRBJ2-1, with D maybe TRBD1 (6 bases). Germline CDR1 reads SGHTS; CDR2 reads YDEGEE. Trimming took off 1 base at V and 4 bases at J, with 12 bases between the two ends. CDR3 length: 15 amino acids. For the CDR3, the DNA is TGTGCCAGCAGCTTGACAGGGATTAGGTACAATGAGCAGTTCTTC. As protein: CASSLTGIRYNEQFF.

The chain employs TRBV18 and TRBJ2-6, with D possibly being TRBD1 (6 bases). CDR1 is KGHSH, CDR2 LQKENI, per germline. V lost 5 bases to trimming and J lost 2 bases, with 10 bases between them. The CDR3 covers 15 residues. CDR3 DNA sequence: TGTGCCAGCTCATCAGGGGTTGCTGGGGCCAACGTCCTGACTTTC. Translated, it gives CASSSGVAGANVLTF.

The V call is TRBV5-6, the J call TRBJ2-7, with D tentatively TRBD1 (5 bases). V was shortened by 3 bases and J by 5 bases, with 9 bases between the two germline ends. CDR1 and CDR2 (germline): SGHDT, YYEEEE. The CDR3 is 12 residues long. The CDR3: CASSSAGNEQYF. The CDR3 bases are TGTGCCAGCAGCTCGGCAGGGAACGAGCAGTACTTC.

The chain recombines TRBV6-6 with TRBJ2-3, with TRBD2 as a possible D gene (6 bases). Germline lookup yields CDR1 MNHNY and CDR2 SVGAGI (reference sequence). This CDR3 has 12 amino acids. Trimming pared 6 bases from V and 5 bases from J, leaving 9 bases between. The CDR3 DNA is TGTGCCAGCAGCCTTAGCGGAGATACGCAGTATTTT. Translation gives CASSLSGDTQYF.

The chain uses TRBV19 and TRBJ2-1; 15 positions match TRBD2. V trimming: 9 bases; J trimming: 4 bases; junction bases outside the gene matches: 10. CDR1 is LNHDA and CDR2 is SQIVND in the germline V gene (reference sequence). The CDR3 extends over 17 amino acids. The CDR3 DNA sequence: TGTGCCAGCGCCGGACTAGCGGGAGGGCCGTCATACAATGAGCAGTTCTTC. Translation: CASAGLAGGPSYNEQFF.

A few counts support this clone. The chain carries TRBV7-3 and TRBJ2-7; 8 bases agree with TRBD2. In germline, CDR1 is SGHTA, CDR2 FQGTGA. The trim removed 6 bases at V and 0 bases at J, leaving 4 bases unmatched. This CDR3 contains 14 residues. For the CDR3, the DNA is TGTGCCAGCAGGTTAGCGGGGCACTCCTACGAGCAGTACTTC. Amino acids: CASRLAGHSYEQYF.

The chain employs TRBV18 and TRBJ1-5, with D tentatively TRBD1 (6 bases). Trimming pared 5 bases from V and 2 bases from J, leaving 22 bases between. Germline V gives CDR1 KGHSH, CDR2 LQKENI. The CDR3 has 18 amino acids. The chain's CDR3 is CASSTTVGGALGNQPQHF. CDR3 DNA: TGTGCCAGCTCAACCACTGTTGGGGGGGCTTTGGGCAATCAGCCCCAGCATTTT.

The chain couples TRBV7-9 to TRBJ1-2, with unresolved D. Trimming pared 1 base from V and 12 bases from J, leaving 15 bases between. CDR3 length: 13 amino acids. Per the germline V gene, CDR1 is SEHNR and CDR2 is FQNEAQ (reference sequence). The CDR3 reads CASSLGADPYNTF. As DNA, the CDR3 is TGTGCCAGCAGCTTAGGAGCGGATCCATATAACACCTTC.

For the CDR3, the DNA is TGCGCCAGCCTTCGCTCGACGGACTCCTACGAGCAGTACTTC. Its protein product is CASLRSTDSYEQYF. The J gene is TRBJ2-7, the V gene TRBV5-1; D is undetermined. V lost 7 bases to trimming and J lost 0 bases, with 14 bases between them. The CDR3 totals 14 residues. Germline CDR1 reads SGHRS; CDR2 reads YFSETQ.

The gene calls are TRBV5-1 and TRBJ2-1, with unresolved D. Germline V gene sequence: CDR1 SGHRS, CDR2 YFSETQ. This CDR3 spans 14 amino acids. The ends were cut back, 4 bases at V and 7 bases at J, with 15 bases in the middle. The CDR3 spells CASSQIGFNNEQFF. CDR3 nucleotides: TGCGCCAGCAGCCAAATAGGGTTCAATAATGAGCAGTTCTTC. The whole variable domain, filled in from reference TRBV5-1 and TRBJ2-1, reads KAGVTQTPRYLIKTRGQQVTLSCSPISGHRSVSWYQQTPGQGLQFLFEYFSETQRNKGNFPGRFSGRQFSNSRSEMNVSTLELGDSALYLCASSQIGFNNEQFFGPGTRLTVL.